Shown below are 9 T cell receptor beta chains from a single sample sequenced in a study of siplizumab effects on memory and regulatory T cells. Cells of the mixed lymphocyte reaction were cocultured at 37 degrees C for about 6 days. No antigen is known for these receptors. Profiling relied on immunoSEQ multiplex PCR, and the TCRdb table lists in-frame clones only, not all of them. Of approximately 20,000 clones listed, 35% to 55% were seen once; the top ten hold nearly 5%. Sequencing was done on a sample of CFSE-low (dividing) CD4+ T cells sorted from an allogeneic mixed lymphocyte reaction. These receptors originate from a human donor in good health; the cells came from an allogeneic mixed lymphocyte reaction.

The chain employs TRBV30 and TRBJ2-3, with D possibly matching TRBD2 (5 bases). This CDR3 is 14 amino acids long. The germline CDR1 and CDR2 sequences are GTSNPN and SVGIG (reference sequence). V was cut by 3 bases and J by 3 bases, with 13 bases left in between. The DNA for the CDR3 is TGTGCCTGGAGAGGACTGGCCATAACAGATACGCAGTATTTT. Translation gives CAWRGLAITDTQYF. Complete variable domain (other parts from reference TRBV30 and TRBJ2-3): SQTIHQWPATLVQPVGSPLSLECTVEGTSNPNLYWYRQAAGRGLQLLFYSVGIGQISSEVPQNLSASRPQDRQFILSSKKLLLSDSGFYLCAWRGLAITDTQYFGPGTRLTVL.

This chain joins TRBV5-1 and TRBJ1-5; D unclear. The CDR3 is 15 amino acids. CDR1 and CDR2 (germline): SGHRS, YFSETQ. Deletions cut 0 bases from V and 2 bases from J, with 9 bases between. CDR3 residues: CASSLDSPGNQPQHF. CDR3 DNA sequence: TGCGCCAGCAGCTTGGACAGTCCTGGCAATCAGCCCCAGCATTTT.

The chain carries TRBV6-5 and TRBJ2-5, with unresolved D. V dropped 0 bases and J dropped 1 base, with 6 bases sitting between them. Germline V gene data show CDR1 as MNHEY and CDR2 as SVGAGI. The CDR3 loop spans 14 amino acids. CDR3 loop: CASSYSGGQETQYF. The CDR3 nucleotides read TGTGCCAGCAGTTACTCTGGTGGCCAAGAGACCCAGTACTTC.

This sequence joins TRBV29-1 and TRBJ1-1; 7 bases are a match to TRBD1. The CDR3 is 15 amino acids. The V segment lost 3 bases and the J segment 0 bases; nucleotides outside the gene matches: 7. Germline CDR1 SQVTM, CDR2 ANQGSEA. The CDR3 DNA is TGCAGCGTTGATCCCCTACAGGGGTTGAACACTGAAGCTTTCTTT. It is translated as CSVDPLQGLNTEAFF.

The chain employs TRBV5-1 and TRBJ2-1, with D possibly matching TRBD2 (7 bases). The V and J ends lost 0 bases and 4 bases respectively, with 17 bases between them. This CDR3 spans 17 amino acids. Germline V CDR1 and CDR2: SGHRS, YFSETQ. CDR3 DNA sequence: TGCGCCAGCAGCTTGGGGGGCTTTGCGGGGGCTTACAATGAGCAGTTCTTC. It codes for CASSLGGFAGAYNEQFF.

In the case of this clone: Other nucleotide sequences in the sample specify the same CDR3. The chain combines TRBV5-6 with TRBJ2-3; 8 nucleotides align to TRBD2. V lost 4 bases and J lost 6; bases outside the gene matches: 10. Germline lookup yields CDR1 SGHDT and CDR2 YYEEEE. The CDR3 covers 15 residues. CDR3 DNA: TGTGCCAGCAGCCCGCTCAGCGGGGGAGCGGATACGCAGTATTTT. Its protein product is CASSPLSGGADTQYF.

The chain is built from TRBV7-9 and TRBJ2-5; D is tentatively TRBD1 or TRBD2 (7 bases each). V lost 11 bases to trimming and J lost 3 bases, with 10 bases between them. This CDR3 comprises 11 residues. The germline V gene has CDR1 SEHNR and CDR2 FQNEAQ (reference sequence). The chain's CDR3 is CASGGEETQYF. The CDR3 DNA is TGTGCCTCAGGGGGGGAAGAGACCCAGTACTTC.

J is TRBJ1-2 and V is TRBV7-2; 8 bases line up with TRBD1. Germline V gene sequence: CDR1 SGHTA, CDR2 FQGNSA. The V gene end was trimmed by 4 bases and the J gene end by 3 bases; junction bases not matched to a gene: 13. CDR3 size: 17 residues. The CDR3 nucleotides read TGTGCCAGCAGCTCCGGAGTAGGGACAGGTACATACTATGGCTACACCTTC. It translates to CASSSGVGTGTYYGYTF. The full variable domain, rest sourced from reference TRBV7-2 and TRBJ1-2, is GAGVSQSPSNKVTEKGKDVELRCDPISGHTALYWYRQSLGQGLEFLIYFQGNSAPDKSGLPSDRFSAERTGGSVSTLTIQRTQQEDSAVYLCASSSGVGTGTYYGYTFGSGTRLTVV.

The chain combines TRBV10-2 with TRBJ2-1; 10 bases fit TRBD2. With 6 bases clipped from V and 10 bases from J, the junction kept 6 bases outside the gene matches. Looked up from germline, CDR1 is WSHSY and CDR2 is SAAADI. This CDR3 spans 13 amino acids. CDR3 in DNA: TGCGCCAGCAGAGTAGCGGGGGGTGGGGAGCAGTTCTTC. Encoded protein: CASRVAGGGEQFF.